Here is one T cell receptor beta chain with its context. No antigen is known for it. The sample belongs to a study of T cell responses to AZD1222 COVID-19 vaccine. General study findings and limits: Baseline seropositives among AZD1222 recipients totaled only six or seven.

Some clones are missing from TCRdb's copy, which holds only in-frame ones; the method was immunoSEQ multiplex PCR. The sample has more than 95,000 clones, over 75% seen once. Between the trimmed V and J ends, which lost 6 bases and 5 bases, there was a span of 16 bases. This CDR3 comprises 14 residues. CDR1 is LNHDA, CDR2 SQIVND, per germline (reference sequence). This clonotype originated in an adult in good health. The rearrangement links TRBV19 to TRBJ1-1; tentatively, D is TRBD1 (5 bases). This material consisted of peripheral blood, taken on day 0 of AZD1222 vaccination. The CDR3 here is CASRPHGTPTEAFF. CDR3 in DNA: TGTGCCAGTAGGCCCCACGGGACGCCAACTGAAGCTTTCTTT. The full variable domain, completed using reference TRBV19 and TRBJ1-1, is DGGITQSPKYLFRKEGQNVTLSCEQNLNHDAMYWYRQDPGQGLRLIYYSQIVNDFQKGDIAEGYSVSREKKESFPLTVTSAQKNPTAFYLCASRPHGTPTEAFFGQGTRLTVV.